This is a list of T cell receptor beta chains from one sample in a study of naive and memory T cell subsets. Each CDR3 protein is one row after TCRdb ran MiXCR on the UMI-ligation and nested PCR reads. Among 130,000 to 150,000 distinct CDR3 sequences listed, about 15% were seen once. Sequencing was performed on naive CD4+ T cells from blood. The receptors stem from a human donor in good health. The CDR3 runs from the conserved cysteine through the conserved F or W. Each record gives: CDR3 length, J gene, D gene, V gene, clone size, CDR3 DNA, CDR3 protein. A D gene is named only where the DNA matches it firmly. Size tells how often a clone was seen (once, few, many) or the class of an expanded clone, and some rows leave it out.

CDR3 length: 12
J gene: TRBJ2-3
D gene: TRBD1
V gene: TRBV6-5
clone size: few
CDR3 DNA: TGTGCCAGCAACCGGGACAGAGATACGCAGTATTTT
CDR3 protein: CASNRDRDTQYF

CDR3 length: 13
J gene: TRBJ2-7
D gene: NA
V gene: TRBV12-3/TRBV12-4
clone size: NA
CDR3 DNA: TGTGCCAGCAGTGGTGACGGGACCTACGAGCAGTACTTC
CDR3 protein: CASSGDGTYEQYF

CDR3 length: 13
J gene: TRBJ2-1
D gene: NA
V gene: TRBV10-3
clone size: few
CDR3 DNA: TGTGCCGCGACTGGGGACCCGGACAATGAGCAGTTCTTC
CDR3 protein: CAATGDPDNEQFF

CDR3 length: 13
J gene: TRBJ1-1
D gene: NA
V gene: TRBV7-3
clone size: NA
CDR3 DNA: TGTGCCAGCAGCCCTAGACGGGGCACTGAAGCTTTCTTT
CDR3 protein: CASSPRRGTEAFF

CDR3 length: 14
J gene: TRBJ2-3
D gene: NA
V gene: TRBV4-1
clone size: NA
CDR3 DNA: TGCGCCAGCAGCCAAGTAGCGCCCGAAGATACGCAGTATTTT
CDR3 protein: CASSQVAPEDTQYF

CDR3 length: 14
J gene: TRBJ2-1
D gene: NA
V gene: TRBV20-1
clone size: few
CDR3 DNA: TGCAGTGCTAGATCGGCAGTTGCCTACAATGAGCAGTTCTTC
CDR3 protein: CSARSAVAYNEQFF

CDR3 length: 17
J gene: TRBJ2-3
D gene: TRBD2
V gene: TRBV4-2
clone size: few
CDR3 DNA: TGTGCCAGCAGCCAGGTCCCTAGCGGGTCTGGCACAGATACGCAGTATTTT
CDR3 protein: CASSQVPSGSGTDTQYF

CDR3 length: 15
J gene: TRBJ2-7
D gene: TRBD1
V gene: TRBV24-1
clone size: NA
CDR3 DNA: TGTGCCACCAGTGAGAGACAGGGGGCGCGATCCGAGCAGTACTTC
CDR3 protein: CATSERQGARSEQYF

CDR3 length: 14
J gene: TRBJ1-3
D gene: TRBD1
V gene: TRBV20-1
clone size: few
CDR3 DNA: TGCAGTGCTAGGGGACAGACCTCTGGAAACACCATATATTTT
CDR3 protein: CSARGQTSGNTIYF

CDR3 length: 13
J gene: TRBJ2-5
D gene: NA
V gene: TRBV5-1
clone size: few
CDR3 DNA: TGCGCCAGCAGCTCGGACCCCCGAGGGACCCAGTACTTC
CDR3 protein: CASSSDPRGTQYF

CDR3 length: 13
J gene: TRBJ2-7
D gene: NA
V gene: TRBV7-9
clone size: many
CDR3 DNA: TGTGCCAGCAGCGCGGTCCTAGGTTACGAGCAGTACTTC
CDR3 protein: CASSAVLGYEQYF

CDR3 length: 15
J gene: TRBJ1-5
D gene: TRBD1
V gene: TRBV7-8
clone size: few
CDR3 DNA: TGTGCCAGCAGCTTTCGGACAGGGGGTAGTCAGCCCCAGCATTTT
CDR3 protein: CASSFRTGGSQPQHF

CDR3 length: 15
J gene: TRBJ1-1
D gene: TRBD1
V gene: TRBV5-4
clone size: NA
CDR3 DNA: TGTGCCAGCAGCTCGGGGACAGTCCAAAACACTGAAGCTTTCTTT
CDR3 protein: CASSSGTVQNTEAFF

CDR3 length: 15
J gene: TRBJ2-7
D gene: TRBD2
V gene: TRBV19
clone size: few
CDR3 DNA: TGTGCCAGTATGCGTCTAGCGGGAGGAGTCTACGAGCAGTACTTC
CDR3 protein: CASMRLAGGVYEQYF

CDR3 length: 14
J gene: TRBJ2-1
D gene: NA
V gene: TRBV11-2
clone size: few
CDR3 DNA: TGTGCCAGCAGCCCCTACGCGGAAAACAATGAGCAGTTCTTC
CDR3 protein: CASSPYAENNEQFF

CDR3 length: 15
J gene: TRBJ2-4
D gene: NA
V gene: TRBV20-1
clone size: many
CDR3 DNA: TGCAGTGCTAGAGAGGGGACCGGAGCCAAAAACATTCAGTACTTC
CDR3 protein: CSAREGTGAKNIQYF

CDR3 length: 10
J gene: TRBJ2-5
D gene: TRBD1
V gene: TRBV2
clone size: many
CDR3 DNA: TGTGCCAGCAGCAAGGGACAGGTCTACTTC
CDR3 protein: CASSKGQVYF

CDR3 length: 14
J gene: TRBJ1-2
D gene: NA
V gene: TRBV6-1
clone size: once
CDR3 DNA: TGTGCCAGCAGTGCGGCCCGATCTAACTATGGCTACACCTTC
CDR3 protein: CASSAARSNYGYTF

CDR3 length: 15
J gene: TRBJ2-1
D gene: TRBD2
V gene: TRBV29-1
clone size: NA
CDR3 DNA: TGCAGCGTTGAAGGACTAGCGGGAGAAAGGAATGAGCAGTTCTTC
CDR3 protein: CSVEGLAGERNEQFF

CDR3 length: 15
J gene: TRBJ2-2
D gene: NA
V gene: TRBV12-3/TRBV12-4
clone size: many
CDR3 DNA: TGTGCCAGCATGCAAAGGGGGAGGAGAGAAAGGGAGCTGTTTTTT
CDR3 protein: CASMQRGRRERELFF

CDR3 length: 13
J gene: TRBJ1-1
D gene: TRBD1
V gene: TRBV28
clone size: NA
CDR3 DNA: TGTGCCAGCAGTCAACAGGGGCGGGTGGAAGCTTTCTTT
CDR3 protein: CASSQQGRVEAFF

CDR3 length: 16
J gene: TRBJ2-7
D gene: NA
V gene: TRBV5-1
clone size: NA
CDR3 DNA: TGCGCCAGCAGCTTGGCCGGGACAATCGTCTCCTACGAGCAGTACTTC
CDR3 protein: CASSLAGTIVSYEQYF

CDR3 length: 13
J gene: TRBJ2-7
D gene: NA
V gene: TRBV28
clone size: NA
CDR3 DNA: TGTGCCAGCGGGGGCCAGGGTCCCTACGAGCAGTACTTC
CDR3 protein: CASGGQGPYEQYF

CDR3 length: 16
J gene: TRBJ1-5
D gene: NA
V gene: TRBV28
clone size: NA
CDR3 DNA: TGTGCCAGCAGTTCGTCTCGTCCAGGAAAAGCTCAGCCCCAGCATTTT
CDR3 protein: CASSSSRPGKAQPQHF

CDR3 length: 16
J gene: TRBJ2-2
D gene: NA
V gene: TRBV5-5
clone size: few
CDR3 DNA: TGTGCCAGCAGCTTGGGGGGGACAACGAACACCGGGGAGCTGTTTTTT
CDR3 protein: CASSLGGTTNTGELFF

CDR3 length: 14
J gene: TRBJ2-5
D gene: TRBD1
V gene: TRBV9
clone size: few
CDR3 DNA: TGTGCCAGCAGCTCCGGGACAGGGATAGAGACCCAGTACTTC
CDR3 protein: CASSSGTGIETQYF

CDR3 length: 14
J gene: TRBJ2-3
D gene: NA
V gene: TRBV20-1
clone size: NA
CDR3 DNA: TGCAGTGCTAGAGATTCCGAGGGGGTAGATACGCAGTATTTT
CDR3 protein: CSARDSEGVDTQYF

CDR3 length: 12
J gene: TRBJ2-7
D gene: NA
V gene: TRBV29-1
clone size: NA
CDR3 DNA: TGCAGCGTGGGGGCCAGCTCCTACGAGCAGTACTTC
CDR3 protein: CSVGASSYEQYF

CDR3 length: 17
J gene: TRBJ1-3
D gene: TRBD1
V gene: TRBV5-1
clone size: NA
CDR3 DNA: TGCGCCAGCAGCTTGGCCGGGGGACAGGGCTCTGGAAACACCATATATTTT
CDR3 protein: CASSLAGGQGSGNTIYF

CDR3 length: 15
J gene: TRBJ2-3
D gene: NA
V gene: TRBV28
clone size: few
CDR3 DNA: TGTGCCAGCGCGTGGGCGCCGACATCCACAGATACGCAGTATTTT
CDR3 protein: CASAWAPTSTDTQYF

CDR3 length: 15
J gene: TRBJ2-1
D gene: TRBD1
V gene: TRBV19
clone size: many
CDR3 DNA: TGTGCCAGTAGTACCCCCGAGACAGGGGGCAATGAGCAGTTCTTC
CDR3 protein: CASSTPETGGNEQFF

CDR3 length: 15
J gene: TRBJ1-2
D gene: TRBD1
V gene: TRBV5-4
clone size: few
CDR3 DNA: TGTGCCAGCAGCCAACAGGGGGTCTTAAGCTATGGCTACACCTTC
CDR3 protein: CASSQQGVLSYGYTF

CDR3 length: 12
J gene: TRBJ2-7
D gene: NA
V gene: TRBV20-1
clone size: NA
CDR3 DNA: TGCAGTGCTAGAGCGCGCGCTTACGAGCAGTACTTC
CDR3 protein: CSARARAYEQYF

CDR3 length: 12
J gene: TRBJ1-1
D gene: NA
V gene: TRBV7-9
clone size: NA
CDR3 DNA: TGTGCCAGCAGCTTGACTGGGACTGAAGCTTTCTTT
CDR3 protein: CASSLTGTEAFF

CDR3 length: 16
J gene: TRBJ2-1
D gene: TRBD2
V gene: TRBV11-2
clone size: few
CDR3 DNA: TGTGCCAGCAGCCCATTAGCGGGAGGTCCCTACAATGAGCAGTTCTTC
CDR3 protein: CASSPLAGGPYNEQFF

CDR3 length: 11
J gene: TRBJ2-5
D gene: NA
V gene: TRBV29-1
clone size: NA
CDR3 DNA: TGCAGCGCTGGGCCGGCGGAGACCCAGTACTTC
CDR3 protein: CSAGPAETQYF

CDR3 length: 15
J gene: TRBJ1-2
D gene: TRBD1
V gene: TRBV7-2
clone size: few
CDR3 DNA: TGTGCCAGCAGCTTAGAAAAGGGGGCGAACTATGGCTACACCTTC
CDR3 protein: CASSLEKGANYGYTF

CDR3 length: 13
J gene: TRBJ1-1
D gene: NA
V gene: TRBV12-3/TRBV12-4
clone size: few
CDR3 DNA: TGTGCCAGCAGTTTAAACAGAAACACTGAAGCTTTCTTT
CDR3 protein: CASSLNRNTEAFF

CDR3 length: 15
J gene: TRBJ1-5
D gene: NA
V gene: TRBV30
clone size: NA
CDR3 DNA: TGTGCCTGGAGTGTAGGCAGCCTATACAATCAGCCCCAGCATTTT
CDR3 protein: CAWSVGSLYNQPQHF

CDR3 length: 12
J gene: TRBJ1-1
D gene: NA
V gene: TRBV6-1
clone size: few
CDR3 DNA: TGTGCCAGCAGCTCGAGGGGGGTTGAAGCTTTCTTT
CDR3 protein: CASSSRGVEAFF

CDR3 length: 15
J gene: TRBJ2-3
D gene: NA
V gene: TRBV3-1
clone size: few
CDR3 DNA: TGTGCCAGCAGCCAACGGGAACGCACCACAGATACGCAGTATTTT
CDR3 protein: CASSQRERTTDTQYF

CDR3 length: 15
J gene: TRBJ2-5
D gene: TRBD2
V gene: TRBV11-1
clone size: few
CDR3 DNA: TGTGCCAGCAGCTTAGCGAGCGGGAGGTCGGAGACCCAGTACTTC
CDR3 protein: CASSLASGRSETQYF

CDR3 length: 14
J gene: TRBJ2-4
D gene: NA
V gene: TRBV30
clone size: NA
CDR3 DNA: TGTGCCTGGGGCCGGAGTGCAGGCAAAAACATTCAGTACTTC
CDR3 protein: CAWGRSAGKNIQYF

CDR3 length: 15
J gene: TRBJ2-7
D gene: NA
V gene: TRBV19
clone size: few
CDR3 DNA: TGTGCCAGTAGTACCCCCGCAGGGAGCTCCTACGAGCAGTACTTC
CDR3 protein: CASSTPAGSSYEQYF

CDR3 length: 16
J gene: TRBJ2-3
D gene: TRBD2
V gene: TRBV19
clone size: NA
CDR3 DNA: TGTGCCAGTAGTCGGGGACTAGCGGGGACGACAGATACGCAGTATTTT
CDR3 protein: CASSRGLAGTTDTQYF

CDR3 length: 13
J gene: TRBJ1-1
D gene: NA
V gene: TRBV29-1
clone size: few
CDR3 DNA: TGCAGCGTTGCTGGGACACCGAACACTGAAGCTTTCTTT
CDR3 protein: CSVAGTPNTEAFF

CDR3 length: 16
J gene: TRBJ1-5
D gene: TRBD1
V gene: TRBV12-3/TRBV12-4
clone size: NA
CDR3 DNA: TGTGCCAGCACCGAGGGGGACAGATGGGGCAATCAGCCCCAGCATTTT
CDR3 protein: CASTEGDRWGNQPQHF

CDR3 length: 13
J gene: TRBJ1-4
D gene: NA
V gene: TRBV20-1
clone size: NA
CDR3 DNA: TGCAGTGCTAGAGAACTGGGGCATGAAAAACTGTTTTTT
CDR3 protein: CSARELGHEKLFF

CDR3 length: 15
J gene: TRBJ2-2
D gene: NA
V gene: TRBV5-1
clone size: few
CDR3 DNA: TGCGCCAGCAGCTTGACGGAGGCGAACACCGGGGAGCTGTTTTTT
CDR3 protein: CASSLTEANTGELFF

CDR3 length: 15
J gene: TRBJ2-7
D gene: TRBD2
V gene: TRBV11-1
clone size: NA
CDR3 DNA: TGTGCCAGCAGCTTAGATTTTCCAGCGGGAGAATCGGAGTACTTC
CDR3 protein: CASSLDFPAGESEYF

CDR3 length: 13
J gene: TRBJ2-2
D gene: NA
V gene: TRBV7-9
clone size: NA
CDR3 DNA: TGTGCCCTCGGAGGGCGCAGGACCGGGGAGCTGTTTTTT
CDR3 protein: CALGGRRTGELFF

CDR3 length: 16
J gene: TRBJ2-5
D gene: TRBD2
V gene: TRBV29-1
clone size: NA
CDR3 DNA: TGCAGCGTTGAGAGTTCTAGCGGGAGGACCCAAGAGACCCAGTACTTC
CDR3 protein: CSVESSSGRTQETQYF

CDR3 length: 15
J gene: TRBJ2-3
D gene: NA
V gene: TRBV7-2
clone size: few
CDR3 DNA: TGTGCCAGCAGCACCCCGGACCTACTCTCAGATACGCAGTATTTT
CDR3 protein: CASSTPDLLSDTQYF

CDR3 length: 14
J gene: TRBJ1-1
D gene: NA
V gene: TRBV20-1
clone size: few
CDR3 DNA: TGCAGTGCTAGAGCGGGAACAGGGAACACTGAAGCTTTCTTT
CDR3 protein: CSARAGTGNTEAFF

CDR3 length: 14
J gene: TRBJ2-7
D gene: NA
V gene: TRBV9
clone size: many
CDR3 DNA: TGTGCCAGCAGCGTACAGACAAGCTCCTACGAGCAGTACTTC
CDR3 protein: CASSVQTSSYEQYF

CDR3 length: 14
J gene: TRBJ2-3
D gene: TRBD1
V gene: TRBV6-4
clone size: NA
CDR3 DNA: TGTGCCAGCAGTCGAGACAGGGCGGTTTCGACGCAGTATTTT
CDR3 protein: CASSRDRAVSTQYF

CDR3 length: 15
J gene: TRBJ2-4
D gene: NA
V gene: TRBV11-2
clone size: many
CDR3 DNA: TGTGCCAGCAGCACGCCCGCGACTGGGGCGAACATTCAGTACTTC
CDR3 protein: CASSTPATGANIQYF

CDR3 length: 12
J gene: TRBJ1-2
D gene: TRBD1
V gene: TRBV6-1
clone size: NA
CDR3 DNA: TGTGCCAGCAGTTCAGACAGGGACGGCTACACCTTC
CDR3 protein: CASSSDRDGYTF